The sample holds a few counts of the clone carrying this T cell receptor beta chain. Its antigen is not identified. Treatment of the sample: roughly nine-day PBMC culture with coronavirus spike peptide pools or control peptides (ViraFEST assay). This specimen belongs to a study of vaccination and CD4 T cells after COVID-19. The wider study: Collection of post-COVID samples occurred a median about 100 days after diagnosis, spanning a range of 35 to 161.

Researchers used the Oncomine TCR Beta short-read assay to sequence DNA from cultured CD4+ T cells. TCRdb redid the calling of the PCR reads with MiXCR, one entry per CDR3 protein. The repertoire includes around 12,000 distinct CDR3 sequences, 45% to 55% of them detected once, and 20% to 25% sits in the top ten. The sample consisted of cultured CD4+ T cells from blood, taken after SARS-CoV-2 vaccination. This sequence originates from a human donor with COVID-19.

CDR3 nucleotide sequence: TGCAGTGCTACGGGTCACAGGACCTACGAGCAGTACTTC. Protein product: CSATGHRTYEQYF. The V and J genes are TRBV20-1 and TRBJ2-7; maybe TRBD1 (5 bases). CDR1 is DFQATT, CDR2 SNEGSKA, per germline (reference sequence). This CDR3 region has 13 residues. Deletions cut 4 bases from V and 2 bases from J, with 12 bases between.